These 28 T cell receptor beta chains were sequenced from one sample in a study of cytomegalovirus exposure and HLA in healthy donors. 60 Vbeta and 13 Jbeta primers were used in PCR. Some clones are missing from TCRdb's copy, which holds only in-frame ones; the method was immunoSEQ multiplex PCR. The profile covers approximately 94,000 clones, with roughly 72% appearing a single time and approximately 5.6% taken by the ten largest. The source material was PBMCs. The receptors were sampled from a man aged 25-45 years in good health and CMV-seropositive.

V is TRBV7-2 and J is TRBJ1-1; no clear D. Trimming removed 1 base from V and 3 bases from J, with 15 bases in between. The germline V gene has CDR1 SGHTA and CDR2 FQGNSA. CDR3 length: 16 residues. CDR3 protein: CASSLVFRPRDTEAFF. The CDR3 bases are TGTGCCAGCAGCTTAGTATTTCGCCCCCGGGACACTGAAGCTTTCTTT.

The V gene is TRBV7-9, the J gene TRBJ1-2; D ambiguous. V lost 7 bases and J lost 5, with 20 bases in between. Germline V gene lookup returns CDR1 SEHNR and CDR2 FQNEAQ (reference sequence). The CDR3 has 15 amino acids. The CDR3 DNA reads TGTGCCAGCAAAGATCTGCTTGGGGAGTTTTATGGCTACACCTTC. The encoded protein is CASKDLLGEFYGYTF.

On this clone itself: Germline is not matched at one junction end, which may reflect a read error. V usage is TRBV7-7 and J usage is TRBJ1-4; D may be TRBD1 (5 bases). The length of the CDR3 is 15 residues. Germline V gene data show CDR1 as SSHAT and CDR2 as FNYEAQ (reference sequence). The CDR3 DNA sequence: TGTGCTAGCAGCCCAGGGTTTGCAACTAATGAAAAACTGTTTTTT. It codes for CASSPGFATNEKLFF.

The genes are TRBV7-9 and TRBJ1-1; D perhaps matches TRBD1 (6 bases). CDR1 and CDR2 from the germline V gene are SEHNR and FQNEAQ (reference sequence). This CDR3 has 14 residues. Trimming took 3 bases from V and 1 from J, leaving 9 bases between them. This CDR3 is CASSLGAPNTEAFF. In DNA form, the CDR3 reads TGTGCCAGCAGCTTGGGGGCTCCGAACACTGAAGCTTTCTTT. The whole variable domain, filled in from reference TRBV7-9 and TRBJ1-1, reads DTGVSQNPRHKITKRGQNVTFRCDPISEHNRLYWYRQTLGQGPEFLTYFQNEAQLEKSRLLSDRFSAERPKGSFSTLEIQRTEQGDSAMYLCASSLGAPNTEAFFGQGTRLTVV.

For the CDR3, the DNA is TGTGCCAGCAGCAAAGGGGAGTCCACAACAGATACGCAGTATTTT. It yields the protein CASSKGESTTDTQYF. The rearrangement links TRBV21-1 to TRBJ2-3; the table's D call of TRBD2 was not tested on the DNA. TRBV21-1 is a recognized pseudogene. This CDR3 is 15 amino acids long.

This chain connects TRBV10-2 to TRBJ2-5; D is unclear. The V gene's germline CDR1 is WSHSY and CDR2 SAAADI. The CDR3 contains 13 residues. V lost 4 bases to trimming and J lost 4 bases, with 10 bases between them. CDR3 loop: CASSGVSGETQYF. In nucleotides, the CDR3 is TGCGCCAGCAGTGGCGTGAGTGGAGAGACCCAGTACTTC.

The rearrangement links TRBV30 to TRBJ1-1; D remains unclear. The V gene lost 4 bases and the J gene lost 6 bases, with 15 bases spanning the gap. The CDR3 extends over 13 amino acids. Germline V gives CDR1 GTSNPN, CDR2 SVGIG (reference sequence). The CDR3 DNA is TGTGCCTGGATCTCCAGGAGGGAACCTGAAGCTTTCTTT. Its translation is CAWISRREPEAFF. Full variable domain (missing parts from reference TRBV30 and TRBJ1-1): SQTIHQWPATLVQPVGSPLSLECTVEGTSNPNLYWYRQAAGRGLQLLFYSVGIGQISSEVPQNLSASRPQDRQFILSSKKLLLSDSGFYLCAWISRREPEAFFGQGTRLTVV.

The chain couples TRBV5-6 to TRBJ1-2, with D hard to call. The ends were cut back, 5 bases at V and 6 bases at J, with 14 bases in the middle. This CDR3 is 13 amino acids long. In germline, CDR1 is SGHDT, CDR2 YYEEEE. The CDR3 coding sequence is TGTGCCAGCAGTCTAGTGGATAGCGATGGCTACACCTTC. Its protein is CASSLVDSDGYTF. Filled out from reference TRBV5-6 and TRBJ1-2, the complete variable domain reads DAGVTQSPTHLIKTRGQQVTLRCSPKSGHDTVSWYQQALGQGPQFIFQYYEEEERQRGNFPDRFSGHQFPNYSSELNVNALLLGDSALYLCASSLVDSDGYTFGSGTRLTVV.

The J gene is TRBJ1-3, the V gene TRBV23-1; 7 nucleotides agree with TRBD1. TRBV23-1 carries the ORF label, with uncertain function. Trimming cost V 8 bases and J 6 bases; bases outside gene matches: 7. The CDR3 length is 13 residues. As DNA, the CDR3 is TGCGCCAGCCGATGGGACAGTAAAAACACCATATATTTT. Residues: CASRWDSKNTIYF.

This chain links TRBV10-1 with TRBJ2-5; perhaps TRBD1 as D (5 bases). Deletions cut 0 bases from V and 7 bases from J, with 21 bases between. From germline, CDR1 is WNHNN and CDR2 SYGVQD (reference sequence). CDR3 length: 17 residues. This chain's CDR3 is CASSESPGYRTFVTQYF. The CDR3 DNA follows: TGCGCCAGCAGTGAGTCGCCTGGATACCGGACATTTGTGACCCAGTACTTC.

This clone was found a few times. The CDR3 sequence: CASSSRLNEKLFF. CDR3 DNA: TGTGCCAGCAGCAGTCGTTTAAATGAAAAACTGTTTTTT. The chain has TRBV2 and TRBJ1-4, with unresolved D. V lost 6 bases and J lost 5, with 10 bases in between. Germline V gives CDR1 SNHLY, CDR2 FYNNEI. The CDR3 covers 13 residues. Full variable domain (missing parts from reference TRBV2 and TRBJ1-4): EPEVTQTPSHQVTQMGQEVILRCVPISNHLYFYWYRQILGQKVEFLVSFYNNEISEKSEIFDDQFSVERPDGSNFTLKIRSTKLEDSAMYFCASSSRLNEKLFFGSGTQLSVL.

The chain carries TRBV7-2 and TRBJ1-5; D gene unclear. The CDR3 length is 16 residues. Trimming left V 5 bases short and J 0 bases short, with 14 bases between. Germline V gives CDR1 SGHTA, CDR2 FQGNSA. CDR3 nucleotide sequence: TGTGCCAGCAGCCCTCGAGGGTGGATTAGCAATCAGCCCCAGCATTTT. It translates to CASSPRGWISNQPQHF.

This clone was counted a few times. The chain joins TRBV9 to TRBJ1-1; maybe TRBD1 (6 bases). Germline CDR1 and CDR2: SGDLS and YYNGEE. Trimming removed 3 bases at V and 0 bases at J, with 9 bases between. CDR3 size: 14 residues. The CDR3 coding sequence is TGTGCCAGCAGCGCACAGGGTTTGAACACTGAAGCTTTCTTT. Translating gives CASSAQGLNTEAFF.

This chain joins TRBV27 and TRBJ1-1; the D is unclear. This CDR3 spans 13 amino acids. V lost 8 bases and J 4 bases, leaving 14 bases between the germline ends. Germline V gene data show CDR1 as MNHEY and CDR2 as SMNVEV (reference sequence). DNA of the CDR3: TGTGCCAGCGCTAGATTGGGGAGCACTGAAGCTTTCTTT. It codes for CASARLGSTEAFF.

The chain combines TRBV5-1 with TRBJ2-2; D is perhaps TRBD1 (6 bases). This CDR3 has 16 amino acids. Germline CDR1 and CDR2: SGHRS and YFSETQ. The V end lost 6 bases, the J end lost 1 base, and 16 bases lay between the germline ends. The CDR3, as DNA: TGCGCCAGCAACCCTGACCTAGGGGGGAACACCGGGGAGCTGTTTTTT. It specifies CASNPDLGGNTGELFF.

V usage is TRBV29-1 and J usage is TRBJ2-3; possible D gene TRBD2, 6 bases. V was shortened by 0 bases and J by 5 bases, with 6 bases between the two germline ends. From germline, CDR1 is SQVTM and CDR2 ANQGSEA. CDR3 length: 12 residues. CDR3 loop: CSVEEAGDTQYF. CDR3 in DNA: TGCAGCGTTGAAGAAGCGGGAGATACGCAGTATTTT.

The chain recombines TRBV4-2 with TRBJ2-7; 10 bases line up with TRBD1. The V and J ends lost 4 bases and 5 bases, in that order; junction bases with no gene match: 11. CDR1 and CDR2 (germline): LGHNA, YNFKEQ. This CDR3 is 16 amino acids long. The CDR3 bases are TGTGCCAGCAGCCCCACGGGGGGGACAGGGGCAAACGAGCAGTACTTC. Its translation is CASSPTGGTGANEQYF.

The gene calls are TRBV5-1 and TRBJ1-2; tentative D call: TRBD1 (5 bases). Trimming shortened V by 0 bases and J by 6 bases, and 9 bases separated the two germline ends. This CDR3 contains 13 residues. CDR1 is SGHRS and CDR2 is YFSETQ in the germline V gene. The CDR3 loop is CASSLEGVDGYTF. CDR3 DNA sequence: TGCGCCAGCAGCTTGGAAGGGGTGGATGGCTACACCTTC.

This sequence joins TRBV7-2 and TRBJ1-1; 7 nucleotides agree with TRBD1. The germline V gene encodes CDR1 SGHTA and CDR2 FQGNSA. This CDR3 comprises 17 residues. V gave up 5 bases and J gave up 4 bases; unmatched junction bases: 16. The CDR3 sequence is CASSTRGGTGAATEAFF. Written as DNA, the CDR3 is TGTGCCAGCAGCACTAGAGGGGGAACAGGGGCGGCCACTGAAGCTTTCTTT.

DNA for the CDR3: TGTGCCAGCAGCTTAGGTGCGCTAGCTAGCACCGGGGAGCTGTTTTTT. Its translation: CASSLGALASTGELFF. The chain is built from TRBV11-2 and TRBJ2-2; D is possibly TRBD2 (5 bases). Germline V lookup: CDR1 SGHAT, CDR2 FQNNGV. This CDR3 contains 16 residues. Trimming took off 1 base at V and 4 bases at J, with 13 bases between the two ends.

The chain carries TRBV5-1 and TRBJ1-1; weak D call: TRBD1 (5 bases). V lost 4 bases, J lost 5 bases, and 12 bases lay in between. The germline gives CDR1 SGHRS, CDR2 YFSETQ. This CDR3 is 13 amino acids long. CDR3 region: CASSPLGGTEAFF. DNA for the CDR3: TGCGCCAGCAGCCCCCTTGGGGGGACTGAAGCTTTCTTT.

This sequence joins TRBV27 and TRBJ1-1; no reliable D call. The CDR3 consists of 13 residues. Germline V CDR1 and CDR2: MNHEY, SMNVEV (reference sequence). The ends were cut back, 1 base at V and 5 bases at J, with 8 bases in the middle. The CDR3 DNA follows: TGTGCCAGCAGTTTATTAACGGGGACTGAAGCTTTCTTT. It encodes CASSLLTGTEAFF.

CDR3 bases: TGCGCCAGCAGCCGGACTTCGCGACACGGTACAAATTCACCCCTCCACTTT. Protein: CASSRTSRHGTNSPLHF. The rearrangement joins TRBV4-1 to TRBJ1-6; D remains ambiguous. The CDR3 sequence is 17 residues long. Germline V CDR1 and CDR2: MGHRA, YSYEKL. V shed 4 bases and J shed 7 bases, with 20 bases lying between them.

The chain has TRBV14 and TRBJ2-5; D perhaps matches TRBD1 (5 bases). The CDR3 consists of 14 residues. Germline CDR1 SGHDN, CDR2 FVKESK. V lost 2 bases, J lost 1 base, and 8 bases lay in between. The CDR3 spells CASSQLDSQETQYF. CDR3 coding DNA: TGTGCCAGCAGCCAACTTGACAGCCAAGAGACCCAGTACTTC.

V gene TRBV9 combines with J gene TRBJ2-6; TRBD1 matches 11 bases. V lost 3 bases, J lost 4 bases, and 9 bases stayed unmatched. This CDR3 is 18 amino acids long. CDR1 and CDR2 from the germline V gene are SGDLS and YYNGEE. For the CDR3, the DNA is TGTGCCAGCAGCGAGTGGGGGACAGGGGGGGCAGGGGCCAACGTCCTGACTTTC. Protein product: CASSEWGTGGAGANVLTF. Drawing the rest from reference TRBV9 and TRBJ2-6, the complete variable domain is DSGVTQTPKHLITATGQRVTLRCSPRSGDLSVYWYQQSLDQGLQFLIQYYNGEERAKGNILERFSAQQFPDLHSELNLSSLELGDSALYFCASSEWGTGGAGANVLTFGAGSRLTVL.

The genes are TRBV4-1 and TRBJ2-7; maybe TRBD1 (6 bases). Trimming stripped 1 base from V and 4 bases from J, with 11 bases between. The V gene's germline CDR1 is MGHRA and CDR2 YSYEKL. There are 14 residues in the CDR3. CDR3 in DNA: TGCGCCAGCAGCCAAGTGGGCAGGGGATACGAGCAGTACTTC. It yields the protein CASSQVGRGYEQYF.

The gene calls are TRBV19 and TRBJ1-1, with D tentatively TRBD1 (6 bases). Trimming removed 3 bases at V and 1 base at J, with 9 bases between. This CDR3 has 14 amino acids. CDR1 and CDR2 from the germline V gene are LNHDA and SQIVND (reference sequence). CDR3 sequence: CASSIGGANTEAFF. In nucleotides, the CDR3 is TGTGCCAGTAGTATCGGGGGGGCGAACACTGAAGCTTTCTTT.

This clone has a single count. The chain has TRBV6-1 and TRBJ2-5; 7 bases are a match to TRBD1. This CDR3 is 15 amino acids long. V lost 5 bases, J lost 1 base, and 7 bases stayed unmatched. CDR1 and CDR2 (germline): MNHNS, SASEGT. The CDR3 bases are TGTGCCAGCAGTCTATCGGGACAGTTCCAAGAGACCCAGTACTTC. Its translation is CASSLSGQFQETQYF.